This T cell receptor beta chain was captured by sequencing in a study of spatial heterogeneity in lung cancer (dated by TCRdb to the late 2010s). General notes on the study: The donors were some 72 patients from the lung TRACERx cohort who had early-stage, untreated non-small cell lung cancer. Follow-up PBMC samples were sequenced whenever the samples were available, and the median time to follow-up was approximately 24 months after resection. Both alpha and beta chains were TCR-sequenced in 210 or so tumor regions, some 64 matched nontumor lung samples and roughly 54 PBMC samples obtained at surgery. Beta-chain transcripts were consistently detected in greater numbers than alpha-chain transcripts, which likely reflects a higher abundance of beta-chain transcripts. In the raw uncorrected reads, each unique combination of TCR and UMI appeared on average more than ten times. The study linked features of the TCR repertoire to counts of nonsynonymous mutations, which were determined by whole-exome sequencing of tumor tissue. In non-small cell lung cancer, the study quantitatively compared TCR alpha and beta repertoires across several tumor regions, matched nontumor lung, and blood.

Libraries came from 5' RACE. The instrument was a NextSeq 500. The TCR library protocol attached a unique molecular identifier to each TCR cDNA molecule to allow correction of PCR and sequencing errors. The paper's processing steps were these. TCR identification, UMI-based error correction and CDR3 extraction were all carried out with Decombinator tools. TCRs above a frequency of 2 per 1,000, corresponding to the top 1% of the tumor frequency distribution, were defined as expanded. Each repertoire was subsampled 100 times to 5,000 TCRs, after which Renyi diversity was computed with the R vegan package. CDR3 similarity networks were built from amino acid triplet string-kernel similarity, with CDR3s being connected when pairwise similarity was above 0.82. The raw public reads went through TCRdb reprocessing: fastp at Q25, MiXCR clone calling, in-frame beta chains kept. Under each unique CDR3 protein, matching rows form one entry showing the most common genes and DNA. It is TCRdb's table, rather than the study itself, that gives the V and J calls and clone size. For this sample there are about 120,000 distinct CDR3 sequences; over 9% appear just once. Of the sample, roughly 17% falls within the top ten clones.

The label giving this sample's time point can be read as: blood at routine non-recurrence follow-up after resection. Whole RNA extracted from tumor and nontumor lung tissue, or from cryopreserved PBMC samples, was used for TCR sequencing without cell sorting. Only patients for whom sufficient RNA was available from at least two tumor regions were selected for TCR sequencing. Deletion took 3 bases off V and 5 bases off J, with a span of 8 bases between the germline ends. From its cysteine to its phenylalanine, the CDR3 spans 13 amino acids. The only DNA kept is the CDR3, 39 bases in frame from the first base. Here is what the overall study found, with its caveats: Only 14 patients were included in the comparisons of baseline and follow-up blood repertoires. Confirming at a functional level the hypothesis that regional TCRs recognize regional mutations was considered to require additional single-cell paired TCR alpha and beta sequencing. Ubiquitous expanded tumor TCRs showed up in blood more often at tumor resection than at routine follow-up.

With respect to this clonotype: Its antigen remains unidentified. No qualities accompany the bases; no much larger clone lies one base away.

The TCR sequence derives from a male donor with early-stage non-small cell lung cancer. The sequences come from PBMCs, collected at follow-up. The rearranged chain carries TRBV12-3 or TRBV12-4 and TRBJ1-5; too little of a D gene remains to name it. The CDR3 loop reads CASSFVVDQPQHF. The sequence in DNA is TGTGCCAGCAGTTTTGTAGTAGATCAGCCCCAGCATTTT.